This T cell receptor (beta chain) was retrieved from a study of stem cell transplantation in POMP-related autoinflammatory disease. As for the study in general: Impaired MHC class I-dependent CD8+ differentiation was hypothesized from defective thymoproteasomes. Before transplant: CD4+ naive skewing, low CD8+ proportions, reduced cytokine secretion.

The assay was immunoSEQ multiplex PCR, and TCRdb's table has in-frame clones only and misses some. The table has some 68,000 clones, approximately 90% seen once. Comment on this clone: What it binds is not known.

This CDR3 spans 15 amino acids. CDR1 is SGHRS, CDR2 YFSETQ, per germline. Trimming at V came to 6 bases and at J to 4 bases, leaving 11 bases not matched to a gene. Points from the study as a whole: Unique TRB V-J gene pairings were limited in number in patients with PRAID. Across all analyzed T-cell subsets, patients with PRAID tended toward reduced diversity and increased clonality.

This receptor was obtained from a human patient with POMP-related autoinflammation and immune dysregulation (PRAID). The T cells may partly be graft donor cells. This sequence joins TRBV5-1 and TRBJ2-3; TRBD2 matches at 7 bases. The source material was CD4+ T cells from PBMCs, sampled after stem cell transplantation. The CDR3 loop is CASTGPGGGPDTQYF. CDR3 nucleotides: TGCGCCAGCACGGGACCGGGCGGGGGTCCAGATACGCAGTATTTT.